The sequence of this TCR beta chain was determined in a study of blood T cells in healthy people across ages (dated by TCRdb to between 2014 and 2017). At the level of the whole study: In model experiments, roughly one uniquely barcoded TCR beta cDNA molecule per two T cells was captured by template switching. Age-related changes in TCR beta repertoire diversity were measured in the study by deep sequencing normalized with unique cDNA molecular identifiers. The donors were divided into four age groups: young (average about 16 years), middle-aged (approximately 39), aged (approximately 62) and long-lived (82). Donors of different ages were randomly distributed across sequencing lanes to avoid experimental bias. Using the same blood draw, the study looked at two additional independent replicas of 1 million unique cDNA reads for two donors, one aged 18 to 30 and the other aged 80 or older.

Preparation of the library involved 5' RACE. The sequencing machine was an Illumina HiSeq 2500. The second PCR ran for about 7 to 11 cycles and used a J-beta primer mix along with a sample-barcoded 5' primer. A unique molecular identifier was introduced onto each TCR beta cDNA molecule by a template-switch 5' adaptor carrying 12 random nucleotides. Each sample yielded at least 3 million CDR3-containing paired-end reads. First-strand cDNA synthesis was performed from all RNA using the Mint cDNA synthesis kit, with priming by a TRBC-specific oligonucleotide. All cDNA was treated with uracil-DNA glycosylase and then went through a first 18-cycle PCR with the universal primers M1SS and BC2_uni_R. Concerning the study's data processing: Normalization of each sample was performed by random selection of 1 million high-quality reads, each carrying a distinct molecular identifier. Instead of being binned into consensus sequences, reads with shared molecular identifiers were discarded. MiTCR, with a Q25 quality threshold and the strictest error-elimination algorithm, was used for CDR3 identification, clonotype clustering and error correction. A nonparametric unseen species model with Euler transformation was used to estimate a lower bound on total TCR beta diversity. The public reads were run again by TCRdb, first through fastp at Q25 and then through MiXCR, and only productive beta chains were kept. One record per CDR3 amino acid sequence lists the most common genes and DNA. The V and J calls reflect TCRdb's pipeline rather than the authors' work. The sample profile shows 850,000 or so distinct CDR3 sequences; under 35% of them were found once. The ten largest clones capture 17% of the sample.

This clonotype was observed a few times. No antigen is known for it. No base quality values were provided; no much bigger clone lies one nucleotide off. Summary of the overall study and its limitations: Observed TCR beta diversity per million T cells fell roughly linearly with age, and a significant reduction was already apparent by age around 36. Because the CMV infection status of the donors was unknown, age-related changes in expanded clonotypes may potentially have been confounded. The percentage of naive T cells measured by flow cytometry correlated strongly with observed TCR beta diversity. Compared with the aged group, the long-lived group had more naive CD4+ T cells, fewer expanded clones and increased TCR diversity, a pattern suggesting age selection. Estimates of total diversity based on one million sequenced T cells were regarded as lower bounds and as underestimates. Since profiling was done on bulk unsorted PBMCs, naive and antigen-experienced compartments could not be conclusively compared.

The donors were roughly 39 Caucasian individuals from Russia, aged roughly 6 to 90 years, who were systemically healthy. Each donor gave ten milliliters of peripheral blood, drawn into EDTA-treated Vacutainer tubes. PBMCs were isolated by Ficoll-Paque density-gradient centrifugation, with at least 6 million obtained per sample. Total RNA was extracted from PBMCs with Trizol reagent, with at least 5 micrograms obtained per sample. The percentages of naive CD45RAhigh/CD27high T cells were determined by flow cytometry on a PBMC aliquot from every donor. V and J are trimmed by 5 bases and 2 bases, and the gene matches miss 5 bases of the junction. CDR1 and CDR2, per the germline V gene, are MNHEY and SVGEGT. The cysteine opens and the phenylalanine closes a CDR3 of 16 amino acids. Solely the CDR3 DNA is kept, with 48 bases framed from the first base.

The V and J genes are TRBV6-2 or TRBV6-3 and TRBJ2-3; 12 bases in between match TRBD2. The TCR originated in a woman of 80 years or more in good health. The sample consisted of blood. At the DNA level, the sequence is TGTGCCAGCAGTCGACTAGCGGGGGCCCCCACAGATACGCAGTATTTT. Translated, it reads CASSRLAGAPTDTQYF.